Below are 32 T cell receptor beta chains sequenced from a single sample in a study of blood T cell repertoires in COVID-19. Assay used: immunoSEQ multiplex PCR; TCRdb lists only in-frame clones, some missing. The sample shows fewer than 250,000 clones, approximately 84% of them seen only once. Sequencing input: peripheral blood. Source of these receptors: a woman aged 80 or over with acute or convalescent COVID-19.

The chain combines TRBV5-4 with TRBJ1-4, with D perhaps matching TRBD1 (6 bases). The V and J ends lost 4 bases and 7 bases respectively, with 11 bases between them. Germline V gene sequence: CDR1 SGHNT, CDR2 YYREEE (reference sequence). CDR3 size: 13 residues. This chain's CDR3 is CASSNRDFEKLFF. The CDR3 region has the DNA TGTGCCAGCAGCAACAGGGATTTTGAAAAACTGTTTTTT.

This chain uses TRBV7-9 with TRBJ1-2; D might be TRBD1 (5 bases). V lost 5 bases and J lost 11, with 18 bases in between. This CDR3 comprises 13 residues. Per germline, CDR1 SEHNR and CDR2 FQNEAQ (reference sequence). The CDR3 here is CASSPRRQNSYTF. CDR3 nucleotides: TGTGCCAGCAGCCCACGCCGACAGAACTCGTACACCTTC.

This clone was counted between two and nine times. V is TRBV19 and J is TRBJ2-5, with 7 positions matching TRBD1. The CDR3 length is 15 residues. V was clipped by 2 bases and J by 4 bases; unmatched bases: 7. Germline CDR1 is LNHDA and CDR2 is SQIVND (reference sequence). The CDR3 nucleotides are TGTGCCAGTAGTATAAGGGTGACAGGGCGAGAGACCCAGTACTTC. Its translation is CASSIRVTGRETQYF.

This clone was counted once. This chain links TRBV30 with TRBJ2-1, with 14 positions matching TRBD2. Unmatched junction bases numbered 11, after V lost 5 bases and J lost 5 bases. Per the germline V gene, CDR1 is GTSNPN and CDR2 is SVGIG (reference sequence). CDR3 length: 17 residues. Here the CDR3 reads CAWAGTGTSGSHNEQFF. DNA for the CDR3: TGTGCCTGGGCGGGAACAGGGACTAGCGGGAGCCACAATGAGCAGTTCTTC.

The rearrangement joins TRBV4-3 to TRBJ1-2; 9 nucleotides match TRBD1. The CDR3 totals 15 residues. J was trimmed by 4 bases and V by 8 bases; bases with no gene match: 11. The germline V gene has CDR1 LGHNA and CDR2 YSLEER. As DNA, the CDR3 is TGCGCCAGCGCGGAGAGGACAGGGGAGGGCTATGGCTACACCTTC. This translates into CASAERTGEGYGYTF.

This chain joins TRBV9 and TRBJ1-2; weak D call: TRBD1 (5 bases). Germline-derived CDR1 and CDR2 are SGDLS and YYNGEE. The CDR3 is made up of 12 amino acids. V was shortened by 1 base and J by 4 bases, with 5 bases between the two germline ends. The CDR3 sequence: CASSVQGYGYTF. CDR3 nucleotides: TGTGCCAGCAGCGTACAGGGCTATGGCTACACCTTC.

The chain has TRBV2 and TRBJ1-5, with D hard to call. Germline CDR1 and CDR2: SNHLY and FYNNEI. The V and J ends lost 5 bases and 3 bases respectively, with 14 bases between them. This CDR3 region has 15 residues. CDR3 bases: TGTGCCAGCAGTTTTGCCCAGGCAAACAATCAGCCCCAGCATTTT. The encoded protein is CASSFAQANNQPQHF.

This clone was observed a handful of times. The chain carries TRBV14 and TRBJ1-2; TRBD1 is a possible D gene (6 bases). Trimming shortened V by 5 bases and J by 7 bases, and 20 bases separated the two germline ends. The CDR3 sequence is 15 residues long. Per germline, CDR1 SGHDN and CDR2 FVKESK. The CDR3 bases are TGTGCCAGCAGCGAGATTCGAACCGGGACAATTGGCTACACCTTC. Translated: CASSEIRTGTIGYTF.

The CDR3 region has the DNA TGTGCCAGCTCACCAGGAACAGGTGGGAACACTGAAGCTTTCTTT. Residues: CASSPGTGGNTEAFF. The rearrangement joins TRBV18 to TRBJ1-1, with a tentative D call TRBD1 (5 bases). The V end was cut by 2 bases, the J end by 1 base, with 11 bases between. This CDR3 has 15 residues. Germline V gene sequence: CDR1 KGHSH, CDR2 LQKENI.

The rearrangement uses TRBV7-2 and TRBJ2-1; D unresolved. Trimming cost V 2 bases and J 3 bases, with 11 bases left between them. The CDR3 is made up of 15 amino acids. Germline V gene sequence: CDR1 SGHTA, CDR2 FQGNSA. CDR3 region: CASSLSRSDYNEQFF. CDR3 coding DNA: TGTGCCAGCAGCTTAAGTCGTTCAGACTACAATGAGCAGTTCTTC.

The chain has TRBV3-1 (or the pseudogene TRBV3-2) and TRBJ2-1; 10 positions agree with TRBD2. This CDR3 is built from 16 residues. J was trimmed by 5 bases and V by 1 base; bases with no gene match: 5. Germline-derived CDR1 and CDR2 are LGHDT and YNNKEL (reference sequence). The CDR3 DNA is TGTGCCAGCAGCCAAGCTACTAGCGGGGTGAACAATGAGCAGTTCTTC. It is translated as CASSQATSGVNNEQFF.

The CDR3 nucleotides are TGTGCCAGCAGTAACGGTGAGGGTCAGCCCCAGCATTTT. Translation: CASSNGEGQPQHF. The chain joins TRBV12-3 or TRBV12-4 to TRBJ1-5; D gene ambiguous. The CDR3 sequence is 13 residues long. Trimming stripped 5 bases from V and 6 bases from J, with 11 bases between.

DNA of the CDR3: TGCGCCAGCAGCCAAGCCACCGGGACAGATTATGAGACCCAGTACTTC. Translated, it gives CASSQATGTDYETQYF. The rearrangement uses TRBV4-3 and TRBJ2-5; 7 bases align to TRBD1. Trimming removed 1 base from V and 5 bases from J; junction bases left unmatched: 10. Germline CDR1 is LGHNA and CDR2 is YSLEER. This CDR3 has 16 amino acids.

CDR3 nucleotide sequence: TGTGCCAGCGAGAACTCCTATGGCTACACCTTC. Its protein product is CASENSYGYTF. This chain joins TRBV5-6 and TRBJ1-2; D remains unclear. The V gene's germline CDR1 is SGHDT and CDR2 YYEEEE. The CDR3 sequence is 11 residues long. The V gene lost 7 bases and the J gene lost 4 bases, with 8 bases spanning the gap.

CDR3 nucleotide sequence: TGTGCCAGCAGTTACCAAAGGGACAGGGGGTATGGCTACACCTTC. This encodes CASSYQRDRGYGYTF. The J gene is TRBJ1-2, the V gene TRBV6-5; 11 nucleotides line up with TRBD1. This CDR3 is 15 amino acids long. Germline V gives CDR1 MNHEY, CDR2 SVGAGI. The V and J ends lost 2 bases and 5 bases, in that order; junction bases with no gene match: 4.

The chain combines TRBV24-1 with TRBJ2-1, with TRBD1 matching 8 bases. Germline lookup yields CDR1 KGHDR and CDR2 SFDVKD. This CDR3 has 17 residues. Germline trimming cut 1 base from V and 0 bases from J; bases unmatched to any gene: 4. The CDR3, as DNA: TGTGCCACCAGTGATTTAGGGACAGGCGCCTCCTACAATGAGCAGTTCTTC. Protein product: CATSDLGTGASYNEQFF.

The chain carries TRBV3-1 (or the pseudogene TRBV3-2) and TRBJ1-1; possible D gene TRBD1, 5 bases. The germline V gene encodes CDR1 LGHDT and CDR2 YNNKEL (reference sequence). Trimming removed 1 base at V and 8 bases at J, with 11 bases between. The CDR3 contains 13 residues. DNA for the CDR3: TGTGCCAGCAGCCAAGGGGGGGGACTCGAAGCTTTCTTT. This translates into CASSQGGGLEAFF.

The gene calls are TRBV28 and TRBJ1-1, with D unclear. Germline V gives CDR1 MDHEN, CDR2 SYDVKM. CDR3 length: 14 residues. Trimming shortened V by 6 bases and J by 4 bases, and 15 bases separated the two germline ends. CDR3 DNA sequence: TGTGCCAGCAGACTCACGAGAGTAGCCACTGAAGCTTTCTTT. It translates to CASRLTRVATEAFF.

The DNA for the CDR3 is TGTGCCAGCAGCTTATCGGGGGAGCGGAACACTGAAGCTTTCTTT. Translation gives CASSLSGERNTEAFF. The V gene is TRBV11-3, the J gene TRBJ1-1; D is possibly TRBD1 (5 bases). In germline, CDR1 is SGHNT, CDR2 YENEEA. This CDR3 is built from 15 residues. The V end was cut by 2 bases, the J end by 1 base, with 11 bases between.

The J gene is TRBJ2-2, the V gene TRBV21-1; no DNA check was done on the table's D call, TRBD2. TRBV21-1 is classified as a pseudogene. The CDR3 consists of 15 residues. The CDR3 nucleotides read TGTGCCAGCAGGGGAGAGCGGGATTACACCGGGGAGCTGTTTTTT. It specifies CASRGERDYTGELFF.

V and J are TRBV28 and TRBJ2-4; the D gene is possibly TRBD2 (5 bases). CDR3 length: 11 amino acids. The V and J ends lost 6 bases and 15 bases respectively, with 15 bases between them. Germline values: CDR1 MDHEN, CDR2 SYDVKM. CDR3 coding DNA: TGTGCCAGCAGCGGACGGGGTAGAGTGTACTTC. It translates to CASSGRGRVYF. The full variable domain, its missing parts supplied by reference TRBV28 and TRBJ2-4, is DVKVTQSSRYLVKRTGEKVFLECVQDMDHENMFWYRQDPGLGLRLIYFSYDVKMKEKGDIPEGYSVSREKKERFSLILESASTNQTSMYLCASSGRGRVYFGAGTRLSVL.

The rearrangement links TRBV5-1 to TRBJ2-3; 7 bases line up with TRBD2. The CDR3 has 14 residues. Germline loops: CDR1 SGHRS, CDR2 YFSETQ. Unmatched junction bases numbered 3, after V lost 5 bases and J lost 0 bases. CDR3 loop: CASRLAQSTDTQYF. CDR3 coding DNA: TGCGCCAGCAGACTAGCGCAAAGCACAGATACGCAGTATTTT.

The V and J genes are TRBV7-3 and TRBJ2-1, with 11 bases matching TRBD2. The CDR3 has 15 residues. V shed 2 bases, J shed 5 bases, and the junction held 2 bases outside the gene matches. The V gene's germline CDR1 is SGHTA and CDR2 FQGTGA. CDR3 loop: CASSLGTSGNNEQFF. Here the CDR3 DNA reads TGTGCCAGCAGCTTAGGGACTAGCGGAAACAATGAGCAGTTCTTC.

In this sample, this clone turned up once. This sequence joins TRBV19 and TRBJ1-6, with D unclear. V lost 5 bases, J lost 5 bases, and 7 bases lay in between. CDR1 LNHDA and CDR2 SQIVND come from the germline V gene (reference sequence). This CDR3 has 13 amino acids. In DNA form, the CDR3 reads TGTGCCAGTAGTTTACTGGATAATTCACCCCTCCACTTT. It codes for CASSLLDNSPLHF.

V is TRBV7-2 and J is TRBJ2-5; tentatively, D is TRBD2 (6 bases). Germline assignment: CDR1 SGHTA and CDR2 FQGNSA. This CDR3 spans 14 amino acids. Trimming left V 5 bases short and J 5 bases short, with 15 bases between. CDR3 nucleotide sequence: TGTGCCAGCAGCCCCACCGGGGGTGGGGAGACCCAGTACTTC. It encodes CASSPTGGGETQYF. The complete variable domain, with remaining parts taken from reference TRBV7-2 and TRBJ2-5, reads GAGVSQSPSNKVTEKGKDVELRCDPISGHTALYWYRQSLGQGLEFLIYFQGNSAPDKSGLPSDRFSAERTGGSVSTLTIQRTQQEDSAVYLCASSPTGGGETQYFGPGTRLLVL.

This chain links TRBV5-1 with TRBJ2-7, with D unresolved. Trimming removed 0 bases at V and 6 bases at J, with 7 bases between. The length of the CDR3 is 12 residues. From germline, CDR1 is SGHRS and CDR2 YFSETQ. CDR3 sequence: CASSLDLGEQYF. CDR3 coding DNA: TGCGCCAGCAGCTTGGATCTCGGCGAGCAGTACTTC.

The genes are TRBV5-4 and TRBJ2-3; D perhaps matches TRBD2 (7 bases). Germline lookup yields CDR1 SGHNT and CDR2 YYREEE (reference sequence). Between the trimmed V and J ends, which lost 5 bases and 0 bases, there was a span of 16 bases. CDR3 length: 16 amino acids. In DNA, the CDR3 is TGTGCCAGCAGAAGTAGAGGGGGGGCTAGCACAGATACGCAGTATTTT. Protein sequence: CASRSRGGASTDTQYF.

The chain joins TRBV4-1 to TRBJ1-6; 8 nucleotides agree with TRBD1. This CDR3 has 20 amino acids. From germline, CDR1 is MGHRA and CDR2 YSYEKL. The V gene end was trimmed by 4 bases and the J gene end by 2 bases; junction bases not matched to a gene: 16. The CDR3 DNA reads as TGCGCCAGCAGCCCGGAAGGGACAGGCCTTTCTGGGGCCTATAATTCACCCCTCCACTTT. This encodes CASSPEGTGLSGAYNSPLHF.

This chain uses TRBV6-5 with TRBJ1-5; the D is unclear. Looked up from germline, CDR1 is MNHEY and CDR2 is SVGAGI. The V end lost 5 bases, the J end lost 0 bases, and 11 bases lay between the germline ends. The CDR3 sequence is 15 residues long. The CDR3 is CASSLEHASNQPQHF. CDR3 DNA: TGTGCCAGCAGTCTAGAACACGCTAGCAATCAGCCCCAGCATTTT.

This chain uses TRBV6-2 or TRBV6-3 with TRBJ1-3; 7 positions agree with TRBD1. The CDR3 contains 14 residues. The V gene end was trimmed by 6 bases and the J gene end by 3 bases; junction bases not matched to a gene: 5. Germline V gene lookup returns CDR1 MNHEY and CDR2 SVGEGT. CDR3 loop: CASSPRQGGNTIYF. DNA for the CDR3: TGTGCCAGCAGCCCCCGACAGGGTGGAAACACCATATATTTT.

The chain employs TRBV4-2 and TRBJ2-1; 10 positions agree with TRBD2. The CDR3 covers 16 residues. Germline values: CDR1 LGHNA, CDR2 YNFKEQ. V dropped 0 bases and J dropped 4; count of bases not matched to a gene: 3. The CDR3 loop is CASSQDLTSGYNEQFF. The CDR3 DNA follows: TGTGCCAGCAGCCAAGATTTGACTAGCGGGTACAATGAGCAGTTCTTC.

The chain couples TRBV4-2 to TRBJ2-6; TRBD1 aligns across 7 bases. Per the germline V gene, CDR1 is LGHNA and CDR2 is YNFKEQ. V gave up 5 bases and J gave up 4 bases; unmatched junction bases: 8. The CDR3 is 16 residues long. Here the CDR3 DNA reads TGTGCCAGCAGCAAGGACACAGGGGCCGGGGCCAACGTCCTGACTTTC. This sequence encodes CASSKDTGAGANVLTF.